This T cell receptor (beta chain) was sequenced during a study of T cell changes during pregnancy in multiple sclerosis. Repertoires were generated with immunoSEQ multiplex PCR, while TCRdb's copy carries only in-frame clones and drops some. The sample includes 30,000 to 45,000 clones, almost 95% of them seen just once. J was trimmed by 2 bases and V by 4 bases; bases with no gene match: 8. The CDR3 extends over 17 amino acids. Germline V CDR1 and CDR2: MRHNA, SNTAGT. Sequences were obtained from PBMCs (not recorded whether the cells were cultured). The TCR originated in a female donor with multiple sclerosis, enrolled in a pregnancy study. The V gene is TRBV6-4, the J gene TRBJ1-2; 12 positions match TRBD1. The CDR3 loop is CASSGGTGGDINYGYTF. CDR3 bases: TGTGCCAGCAGTGGGGGGACAGGGGGCGACATAAACTATGGCTACACCTTC.